This T cell receptor beta chain was found in a study of T cells after somatic rescue of genetic block (TCRdb year 2020). For the wider study: The study assessed how robust, over the long term, a T-cell system was when the system had developed through somatic rescue of a genetic block in T-cell development.

Library construction relied on the immunoSEQ multiplex PCR assay. In its TCRdb copy, this immuneACCESS table keeps in-frame sequences only and misses some clones. Where compared with another copy, unresolved V genes explain less than half of these, and the others have no known cause. The sample table shows around 70,000 clones, and 85% to 95% are seen once. The ten largest make up 2.9% of the sample. Comments on this clone: Its antigen is still unknown. One base away there is no much larger clone; base qualities are not given.

V is reduced by 5 bases and J by 0 bases, leaving a spacing of 5 bases between them. CDR1 SNHLY and CDR2 FYNNEI are derived from the germline V gene. The CDR3 starts with the cysteine, ends with the phenylalanine, and has 13 residues. CDR3 DNA is the only sequence kept; it has 39 bases, read in frame from the first base. Recombination linked TRBV2 to TRBJ2-4, with no reliable assignment of the D segment. This receptor was identified in a man in his forties or fifties. Sequencing used peripheral blood mononuclear cells (PBMCs). The CDR3 in this case is CASSSGAKNIQYF. In nucleotide form, the sequence is TGTGCCAGCAGTTCCGGAGCCAAAAACATTCAGTACTTC.